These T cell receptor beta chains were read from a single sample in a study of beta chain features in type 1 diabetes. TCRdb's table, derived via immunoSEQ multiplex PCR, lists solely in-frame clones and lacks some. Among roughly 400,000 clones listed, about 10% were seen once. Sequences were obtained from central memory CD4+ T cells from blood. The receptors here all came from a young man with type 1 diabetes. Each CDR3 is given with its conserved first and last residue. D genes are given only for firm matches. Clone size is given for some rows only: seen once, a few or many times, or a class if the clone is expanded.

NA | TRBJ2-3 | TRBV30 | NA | TGTGCCTGGAATAGAGGGCCGAGCACAGATACGCAGTATTTT | CAWNRGPSTDTQYF
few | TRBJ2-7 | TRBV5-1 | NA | TGCGCCAGCAGCTTGGGTACCCCAGCGGACTCCTACGAGCAGTACTTC | CASSLGTPADSYEQYF
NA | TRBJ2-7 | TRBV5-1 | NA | TGCGCCAGCAGCTTGGATGTCAGCTCCTACGAGCAGTACTTC | CASSLDVSSYEQYF
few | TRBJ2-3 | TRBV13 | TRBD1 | TGTGCCAGCAGCTTAGGTGGACAGGGGGCGGGCGCAGATACGCAGTATTTT | CASSLGGQGAGADTQYF
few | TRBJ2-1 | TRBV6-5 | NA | TGTGCCAGCAGTTACGTCGACCCTAAAACCGATGAGCAGTTCTTC | CASSYVDPKTDEQFF
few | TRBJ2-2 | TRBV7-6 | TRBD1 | TGTGCCAGCAGCTTTTCGGACAGGGCCTCTACCGGGGAGCTGTTTTTT | CASSFSDRASTGELFF
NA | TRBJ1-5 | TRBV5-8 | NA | TGTGCCAGCAGCTTAAGGACAGTTCAGTATAATCAGCCCCAGCATTTT | CASSLRTVQYNQPQHF
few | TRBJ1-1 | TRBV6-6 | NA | TGTGCCAGCAGTCGTTCGGGAAGCACTGAAGCTTTCTTT | CASSRSGSTEAFF
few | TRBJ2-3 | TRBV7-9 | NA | TGTGCCAGCAGCCCAAAGGCGGGAGATACGCAGTATTTT | CASSPKAGDTQYF
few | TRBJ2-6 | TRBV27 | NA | TGTGCCAGCCAATCGAGGGCTGGGGCCAACGTCCTGACTTTC | CASQSRAGANVLTF
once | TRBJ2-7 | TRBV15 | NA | TGTGCCACCAGCCGGGACATATCCTACGAGCAGTACTTC | CATSRDISYEQYF
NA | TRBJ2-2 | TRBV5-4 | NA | TGTGCCAGCAGCTTGGAGGGGCGGGGCGGGGAGCTGTTTTTT | CASSLEGRGGELFF
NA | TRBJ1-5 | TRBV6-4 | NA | TGTGCCAGCATCGACAGTAGCAATCAGCCCCAGCATTTT | CASIDSSNQPQHF
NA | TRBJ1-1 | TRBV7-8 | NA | TGTGCCAGCAGCTCCCTCGGAACCTCAGGGACTGAAGCTTTCTTT | CASSSLGTSGTEAFF
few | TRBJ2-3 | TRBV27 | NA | TGTGCCAGCCCAAAGGTCGGCGAGGGACGAACGCAGTATTTT | CASPKVGEGRTQYF
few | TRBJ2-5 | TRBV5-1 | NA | TGCGCCAGCAGCCTGGGGGAGGCACAAGAGACCCAGTACTTC | CASSLGEAQETQYF
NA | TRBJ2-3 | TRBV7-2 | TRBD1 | TGTGCCAGCAGCTTAAGTACAGGGGTATTCGATACGCAGTATTTT | CASSLSTGVFDTQYF
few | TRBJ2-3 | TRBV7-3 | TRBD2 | TGTGCCAGCAGCTTAAATGGCGGGAGGGCCGCAGATACGCAGTATTTT | CASSLNGGRAADTQYF
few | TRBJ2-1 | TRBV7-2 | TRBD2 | TGTGCCAGCAGCTTGACTAGCGGATACAATGAGCAGTTCTTC | CASSLTSGYNEQFF
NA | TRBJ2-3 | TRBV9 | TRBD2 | TGTGCCAGCAGCGGACGACTAGCGGGACTCAACCCCACAGATACGCAGTATTTT | CASSGRLAGLNPTDTQYF
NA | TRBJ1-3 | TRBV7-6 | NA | TGTGCCAGCAGCTTCGGTCCAGGGAAGGACATATATTTT | CASSFGPGKDIYF
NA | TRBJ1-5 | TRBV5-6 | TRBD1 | TGTGCCAGCAGCCCCGGGACAGCCCTCAATCAGCCCCAGCATTTT | CASSPGTALNQPQHF
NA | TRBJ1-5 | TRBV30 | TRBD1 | TGTGCCTGGAGTGTGTTGACAGGGGGAAATCAGCCCCAGCATTTT | CAWSVLTGGNQPQHF
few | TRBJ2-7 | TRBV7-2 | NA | TGTGCCAGCAGTCTAGAAGCGGGCCGCTCCTACGAGCAGTACTTC | CASSLEAGRSYEQYF
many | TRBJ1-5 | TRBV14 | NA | TGTGCCAGCAGCCAAGTATCAGGGAGGCCCCAGCATTTT | CASSQVSGRPQHF
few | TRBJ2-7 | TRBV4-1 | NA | TGCGCCAGCAGCCAAGGGCCCTCCTACGAGCAGTACTTC | CASSQGPSYEQYF
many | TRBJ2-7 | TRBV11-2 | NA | TGTGCCAGCAGCGCGGACTGGAACTCCTACGAGCAGTACTTC | CASSADWNSYEQYF
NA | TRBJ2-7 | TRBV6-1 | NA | TGTGCCAGGCGCGTCCCCCACGAGCAGTACTTC | CARRVPHEQYF
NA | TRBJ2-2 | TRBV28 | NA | TGTGCCAGCAGTCGTACCGGGGAGCTGTTTTTT | CASSRTGELFF
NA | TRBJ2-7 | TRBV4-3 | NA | TGCGCCAGCAGCCAAGACAGGGGCACCTACGAGCAGTACTTC | CASSQDRGTYEQYF
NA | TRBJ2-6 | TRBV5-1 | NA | TGCGCCAGCAGCCCGGATCCCACAGGCTCTGGGGCCAACGTCCTGACTTTC | CASSPDPTGSGANVLTF
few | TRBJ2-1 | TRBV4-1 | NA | TGCGCCAGCAGCCAAGAGCGCTCCGGGAGAGAGCAGTTCTTC | CASSQERSGREQFF
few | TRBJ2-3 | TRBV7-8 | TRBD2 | TGTGCCAGCAGCCTCGGTGTTAGCGGGAGCTCAGATACGCAGTATTTT | CASSLGVSGSSDTQYF
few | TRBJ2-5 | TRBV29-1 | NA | TGCAGCGTTCAGGGCCTAGGAAAGGAGGGGACCCAGTACTTC | CSVQGLGKEGTQYF
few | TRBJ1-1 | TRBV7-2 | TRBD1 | TGTGCCATCATAGGACAGGCCAACACTGAAGCTTTCTTT | CAIIGQANTEAFF
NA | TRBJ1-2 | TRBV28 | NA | TGTGCCAGCAGTTTAGCGGGCCCGTATGGCTACACCTTC | CASSLAGPYGYTF
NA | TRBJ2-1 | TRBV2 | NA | TGTGCCAGCAGGGAGATAGGGCCCTACAATGAGCAGTTCTTC | CASREIGPYNEQFF
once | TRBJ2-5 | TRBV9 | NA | TGTGCCAGCAGCGGGTCGGACCAAGAGACCCAGTACTTC | CASSGSDQETQYF
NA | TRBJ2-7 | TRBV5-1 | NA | TGCGCCAGCACCTTTAACACAGCCTACGAGCAGTACTTC | CASTFNTAYEQYF
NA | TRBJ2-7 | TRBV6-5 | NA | TGTGCCAGCAGTTACATCAACTACGAGCAGTACTTC | CASSYINYEQYF
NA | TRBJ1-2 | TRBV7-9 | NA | TGTGCCAGCAGCCAGGGTGTTTCTAACTATGGCTACACCTTC | CASSQGVSNYGYTF
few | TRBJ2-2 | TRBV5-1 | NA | TGCGCCACGAAGGGGTCCGGGGAGCTGTTTTTT | CATKGSGELFF
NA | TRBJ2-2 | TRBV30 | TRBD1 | TGTGCCTGGAGTAGGGGACAGACTAACACCGGGGAGCTGTTTTTT | CAWSRGQTNTGELFF
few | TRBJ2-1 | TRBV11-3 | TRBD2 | TGTGCCAGCAGCTTAGATGGACTAGCGGGGTACAATGAGCAGTTCTTC | CASSLDGLAGYNEQFF
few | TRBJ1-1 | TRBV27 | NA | TGTGCCAGCAGTCAGCGTAAGGGCCCCACTGAAGCTTTCTTT | CASSQRKGPTEAFF
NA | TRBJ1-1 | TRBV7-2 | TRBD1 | TGTGCCAGCAGCTTCGCGGGACAGAGGAACACTGAAGCTTTCTTT | CASSFAGQRNTEAFF
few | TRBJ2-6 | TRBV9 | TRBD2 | TGTGCCAGCAGCGGACGGGAGGGGAGGTTTGGGGCCAACGTCCTGACTTTC | CASSGREGRFGANVLTF
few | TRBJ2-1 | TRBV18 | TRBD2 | TGTGCCAGCTCACCAAGGGGCGGACTAGCGGCCTACAATGAGCAGTTCTTC | CASSPRGGLAAYNEQFF
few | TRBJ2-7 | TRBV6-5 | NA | TGTGCCAGCAGTTCCTCCAACCTTTACGAGCAGTACTTC | CASSSSNLYEQYF
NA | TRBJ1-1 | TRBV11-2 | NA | TGTGCCAGCAGCTCTGGACGGTGGAACACTGAAGCTTTCTTT | CASSSGRWNTEAFF
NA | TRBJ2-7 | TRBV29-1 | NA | TGCAGCGTTGGAACTACCTACGAGCAGTACTTC | CSVGTTYEQYF
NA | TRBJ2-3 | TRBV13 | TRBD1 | TGTGCCAGCAGCCCCGGACAGGGGACAGATACGCAGTATTTT | CASSPGQGTDTQYF
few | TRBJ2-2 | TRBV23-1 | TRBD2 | TGCGCCAGTCATAGCGGGAGGGGCGCAAACACCGGGGAGCTGTTTTTT | CASHSGRGANTGELFF
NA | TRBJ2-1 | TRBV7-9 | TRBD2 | TGTGCCAGCAGATCCGCTAGCGGGAGGACTCAGTTCTTC | CASRSASGRTQFF